This T cell receptor (beta chain) was recorded in a study of cytomegalovirus exposure and HLA in healthy donors. Whole-study context: Researchers previously reported finding 90 million to 130 million unique TCR beta sequences from about 200 million T cells.

Remarks on this clone: Its antigen remains unidentified.

The PCR employed 60 Vbeta primers together with 13 Jbeta primers. The method was immunoSEQ multiplex PCR; TCRdb's version includes in-frame clones alone and lacks a portion of them. The table includes about 160,000 clones, roughly four fifths detected once. Whole-study findings and limits: Apart from CMV serostatus, no immune exposure information was available. When a later analysis was performed, an Asian-associated ancestry cluster reportedly had fewer N-insertions than the roughly 670-donor mean.

Specimen: PBMCs. The receptor's source is a female donor in good health and CMV-seronegative.

Here the CDR3 DNA reads TGTGCCAGCTCACGACGAGCGGGAGGGCCGGGTGAGCAGTTCTTC. Translating it yields CASSRRAGGPGEQFF. The V call is TRBV18, the J call TRBJ2-1, with TRBD2 matching 10 bases. V trimming: 4 bases; J trimming: 9 bases; junction bases outside the gene matches: 9. The CDR3 extends over 15 amino acids. The germline V gene encodes CDR1 KGHSH and CDR2 LQKENI.